Shown below are 3 T cell receptor beta chains from a single sample sequenced in a study of regulatory T cells in long-lasting Graves disease. Building the TCR beta libraries relied on iRepertoire HTBI primers, and CDR3 regions underwent Arm-PCR. TCRdb re-analysed the multiplex PCR reads in MiXCR, keeping a single row per CDR3 protein. The table includes fewer than 400,000 distinct CDR3 sequences, around a fifth detected once. Time point here: persistent/refractory GD, antithyroid drugs over 5 years with positive TRAb. Generation of the TCR library employed RNA extracted from PBMCs. The sequences come from peripheral blood mononuclear cells (PBMCs), collected when the disease was refractory, from a patient treated with antithyroid drugs. The receptors derive from a female donor with Graves disease.

In this sample, this clonotype turned up a few times. The V call is TRBV12-3 or TRBV12-4, the J call TRBJ2-7; 7 bases agree with TRBD2. V shed 3 bases and J 5 bases; nucleotides not matched to a gene: 4. The CDR3 extends over 13 amino acids. In nucleotides, the CDR3 is TGTGCCAGCAGTTTCGCGGGAGCAGACGAGCAGTACTTC. It specifies CASSFAGADEQYF.

This clonotype was recorded a few times. The CDR3 sequence: CASSPLGQGGNEQYF. CDR3 DNA: TGTGCCAGCAGCCCCTTGGGACAGGGAGGTAACGAGCAGTACTTC. The gene calls are TRBV13 and TRBJ2-7; 9 nucleotides agree with TRBD1. CDR1 is PRHDT and CDR2 is FYEKMQ in the germline V gene (reference sequence). The CDR3 extends over 15 amino acids. Trimming took 5 bases from V and 5 from J; bases not matched to a gene: 10.

The chain couples TRBV30 to TRBJ1-6; 9 bases are a match to TRBD1. Germline V gene lookup returns CDR1 GTSNPN and CDR2 SVGIG (reference sequence). The CDR3 spans 13 residues. V lost 7 bases and J lost 6; bases outside the gene matches: 4. CDR3 in amino acids: CALDRGFNSPLHF. CDR3 DNA: TGTGCCTTAGACAGGGGGTTTAATTCACCCCTCCACTTT.